These T cell receptor beta chains were read from a single sample in a study of blood T cell repertoires in COVID-19. Produced via immunoSEQ multiplex PCR; TCRdb's table is partial and in-frame only. The sample lists 200,000 to 250,000 clones; roughly 86% were seen once. Sequenced material: peripheral blood. These receptors came from a woman of 80 years or more with COVID-19, enrolled during active disease. Both conserved end residues are part of each CDR3. Fields, in order: D gene, V gene, J gene, clone size, CDR3 DNA, CDR3 protein. D genes are given only for firm matches. Rows may omit the clone size; those that give it use once, few, many or a size class.

d_gene: -
v_gene: TRBV7-2
j_gene: TRBJ1-2
abundance: -
CDR3nt: TGTGCCAGCAGCTTACAGGGTACTAACTATGGCTACACCTTC
CDR3aa: CASSLQGTNYGYTF

d_gene: TRBD2
v_gene: TRBV4-1
j_gene: TRBJ2-1
abundance: -
CDR3nt: TGCGCCAGCAGCCAAGAAGGACTAGCGGGGGGGTACAATGAGCAGTTCTTC
CDR3aa: CASSQEGLAGGYNEQFF

d_gene: -
v_gene: TRBV28
j_gene: TRBJ1-5
abundance: few
CDR3nt: TGTGCCACCCAAGGGAGAAGCAATCAGCCCCAGCATTTT
CDR3aa: CATQGRSNQPQHF

d_gene: -
v_gene: TRBV7-8
j_gene: TRBJ1-5
abundance: -
CDR3nt: TGTGCCAGCAGCTGGGCGAATGTGGGGCCCCAGCATTTT
CDR3aa: CASSWANVGPQHF

d_gene: TRBD1
v_gene: TRBV11-1
j_gene: TRBJ2-7
abundance: -
CDR3nt: TGTGCCAGCAGCTTGGACAGGGGGAACGAGCAGTACTTC
CDR3aa: CASSLDRGNEQYF

d_gene: -
v_gene: TRBV4-1
j_gene: TRBJ1-5
abundance: -
CDR3nt: TGCGCCAGCAGCCGGACCACAGGTCTGGGTCAGCCCCAGCATTTT
CDR3aa: CASSRTTGLGQPQHF

d_gene: -
v_gene: TRBV7-2
j_gene: TRBJ2-5
abundance: -
CDR3nt: TGTGCCAGCAGCTTTTCGCCAGGCCAAGAGACCCAGTACTTC
CDR3aa: CASSFSPGQETQYF

d_gene: -
v_gene: TRBV7-8
j_gene: TRBJ1-1
abundance: -
CDR3nt: TGTGCCAGCAGCTTAGATCACAGACCGAACACTGAAGCTTTCTTT
CDR3aa: CASSLDHRPNTEAFF

d_gene: -
v_gene: TRBV6-4
j_gene: TRBJ2-3
abundance: -
CDR3nt: TGTGCCAGCCTAAGGCTAGATTGGGATACGCAGTATTTT
CDR3aa: CASLRLDWDTQYF

d_gene: -
v_gene: TRBV6-5
j_gene: TRBJ1-1
abundance: -
CDR3nt: TGTGCCAGCAGAGGCGGGACTCCCGAAAACTCTGAAGCTTTCTTT
CDR3aa: CASRGGTPENSEAFF

d_gene: -
v_gene: TRBV14
j_gene: TRBJ1-3
abundance: few
CDR3nt: TGTGCCAGCAGCCAGAGCTCTGGAAACACCATATATTTT
CDR3aa: CASSQSSGNTIYF

d_gene: TRBD1
v_gene: TRBV7-2
j_gene: TRBJ1-6
abundance: -
CDR3nt: TGTGCCAGCAGCCGACAGGGGTTTTCACCCCTCCACTTT
CDR3aa: CASSRQGFSPLHF

d_gene: TRBD2
v_gene: TRBV10-3
j_gene: TRBJ2-2
abundance: -
CDR3nt: TGTGCCATCAGTGATGCCGCGGGGGGGGACACCGGGGAGCTGTTTTTT
CDR3aa: CAISDAAGGDTGELFF

d_gene: -
v_gene: TRBV27
j_gene: TRBJ1-4
abundance: -
CDR3nt: TGTGCCAGCAGTTTCCCAGGGGTAGGAGAAAAACTGTTTTTT
CDR3aa: CASSFPGVGEKLFF

d_gene: TRBD2
v_gene: TRBV5-1
j_gene: TRBJ2-2
abundance: -
CDR3nt: TGCGCCAGCAGCTTGGTTCCTAGCGGGGTTACCGGGGAGCTGTTTTTT
CDR3aa: CASSLVPSGVTGELFF

d_gene: TRBD1
v_gene: TRBV7-2
j_gene: TRBJ1-2
abundance: -
CDR3nt: TGTGCCAGCGAAGGGACAGTCTATGGCTACACCTTC
CDR3aa: CASEGTVYGYTF

d_gene: -
v_gene: TRBV7-6
j_gene: TRBJ2-1
abundance: once
CDR3nt: TGTGCCAGCAGTCTTCTCGGGGGACCCTACAATGAGCAGTTCTTC
CDR3aa: CASSLLGGPYNEQFF

d_gene: -
v_gene: TRBV4-3
j_gene: TRBJ1-6
abundance: few
CDR3nt: TGCGCCAGCAGCCAAGATCTGGCAGAGGGTTCACCCCTCCACTTT
CDR3aa: CASSQDLAEGSPLHF

d_gene: -
v_gene: TRBV5-4
j_gene: TRBJ2-5
abundance: -
CDR3nt: TGTGCCAGCAGCTATGACCCGGGGGAGACCCAGTACTTC
CDR3aa: CASSYDPGETQYF

d_gene: TRBD1
v_gene: TRBV5-1
j_gene: TRBJ1-5
abundance: -
CDR3nt: TGCGCCAGCAGAGCCGGGACAGATAGCAATCAGCCCCAGCATTTT
CDR3aa: CASRAGTDSNQPQHF

d_gene: TRBD2
v_gene: TRBV28
j_gene: TRBJ2-3
abundance: -
CDR3nt: TGTGCCAGCAGCGACGGGACTAGCGGGGGCACAGATACGCAGTATTTT
CDR3aa: CASSDGTSGGTDTQYF

d_gene: -
v_gene: TRBV5-8
j_gene: TRBJ1-5
abundance: -
CDR3nt: TGTGCCAGCAGCGCAGGGGACAGCAATCAGCCCCAGCATTTT
CDR3aa: CASSAGDSNQPQHF

d_gene: -
v_gene: TRBV30
j_gene: TRBJ1-1
abundance: -
CDR3nt: TGTGCCTGGAGTGTTTGGTCAGTCAACACTGAAGCTTTCTTT
CDR3aa: CAWSVWSVNTEAFF

d_gene: TRBD2
v_gene: TRBV29-1
j_gene: TRBJ2-5
abundance: -
CDR3nt: TGCAGCGTTTTAGCGGGGAGGCAAGAGACCCAGTACTTC
CDR3aa: CSVLAGRQETQYF

d_gene: TRBD1
v_gene: TRBV6-5
j_gene: TRBJ1-6
abundance: few
CDR3nt: TGTGCCAGCAGCCCAACAGGGGGCGCGTCTTCACCCCTCCACTTT
CDR3aa: CASSPTGGASSPLHF

d_gene: -
v_gene: TRBV3-1/TRBV3-2
j_gene: TRBJ2-3
abundance: -
CDR3nt: TGTGCCAGCAGCCACTCTAGACCGTTCACAGATACGCAGTATTTT
CDR3aa: CASSHSRPFTDTQYF

d_gene: TRBD2
v_gene: TRBV19
j_gene: TRBJ2-7
abundance: -
CDR3nt: TGTGCCAGTAGTATTGGGAGGGACTCCTACGAGCAGTACTTC
CDR3aa: CASSIGRDSYEQYF

d_gene: -
v_gene: TRBV15
j_gene: TRBJ1-2
abundance: -
CDR3nt: TGTGCCACCAGCAGAGGGCCCGGGGTCGGCTACACCTTC
CDR3aa: CATSRGPGVGYTF

d_gene: -
v_gene: TRBV14
j_gene: TRBJ2-3
abundance: -
CDR3nt: TGTGCCAGCAGCCAATTAGCGGATACGCAGTATTTT
CDR3aa: CASSQLADTQYF

d_gene: -
v_gene: TRBV28
j_gene: TRBJ1-4
abundance: -
CDR3nt: TGTGCCAGCAGTTTAGGGGGCCCTAATGAAAAACTGTTTTTT
CDR3aa: CASSLGGPNEKLFF

d_gene: TRBD1
v_gene: TRBV12-3/TRBV12-4
j_gene: TRBJ1-1
abundance: -
CDR3nt: TGTGCCAGCAGGCTGACAGGGGCCACTGAAGCTTTCTTT
CDR3aa: CASRLTGATEAFF

d_gene: TRBD1
v_gene: TRBV3-1/TRBV3-2
j_gene: TRBJ1-3
abundance: -
CDR3nt: TGTGCCAGCTTGGACAGGTCTTCTGGAAACACCATATATTTT
CDR3aa: CASLDRSSGNTIYF

d_gene: TRBD1
v_gene: TRBV6-2/TRBV6-3
j_gene: TRBJ1-5
abundance: -
CDR3nt: TGTGCCAGCAGTTACTCCGGGACAGGGTTCCATCAGCCCCAGCATTTT
CDR3aa: CASSYSGTGFHQPQHF

d_gene: -
v_gene: TRBV7-9
j_gene: TRBJ1-5
abundance: -
CDR3nt: TGTGCCAGCAGCTTAGGGTCGGACCTAGCGAGCAATCAGCCCCAGCATTTT
CDR3aa: CASSLGSDLASNQPQHF

d_gene: TRBD1
v_gene: TRBV6-4
j_gene: TRBJ1-1
abundance: -
CDR3nt: TGTGCCAGCAGTGACTCGTCAGGGGGAGCTTTCTTT
CDR3aa: CASSDSSGGAFF

d_gene: -
v_gene: TRBV28
j_gene: TRBJ2-7
abundance: -
CDR3nt: TGTGCCAGCAGTCTCCAGAGGGACGAGCAGTACTTC
CDR3aa: CASSLQRDEQYF

d_gene: TRBD1
v_gene: TRBV19
j_gene: TRBJ1-2
abundance: few
CDR3nt: TGTGCCAGCCAGGACAGGGTCGCCTATGGCTACACCTTC
CDR3aa: CASQDRVAYGYTF

d_gene: -
v_gene: TRBV6-4
j_gene: TRBJ2-7
abundance: many
CDR3nt: TGTGCCAGCAGCCCTTCCCAGGGGACCGCGCAGTACTTC
CDR3aa: CASSPSQGTAQYF

d_gene: -
v_gene: TRBV5-1
j_gene: TRBJ1-2
abundance: -
CDR3nt: TGCGCCAGCAGCCCCGGCGGGTCCGCTTACTATGGCTACACCTTC
CDR3aa: CASSPGGSAYYGYTF

d_gene: -
v_gene: TRBV6-2/TRBV6-3
j_gene: TRBJ1-1
abundance: once
CDR3nt: TGTGCCAGCAGTACAGGGTTTGGAGTCACTGAAGCTTTCTTT
CDR3aa: CASSTGFGVTEAFF

d_gene: -
v_gene: TRBV12-2
j_gene: TRBJ2-7
abundance: -
CDR3nt: TGTGCAAGTCGCTTACCTCGTGGAGGGGACGAGCAGTACTTC
CDR3aa: CASRLPRGGDEQYF

d_gene: TRBD1
v_gene: TRBV6-5
j_gene: TRBJ2-1
abundance: -
CDR3nt: TGTGCCAGCAGTTACTCGAGAGGGGGCCTTCACAATGAGCAGTTCTTC
CDR3aa: CASSYSRGGLHNEQFF

d_gene: TRBD2
v_gene: TRBV4-2
j_gene: TRBJ2-3
abundance: few
CDR3nt: TGTGCCAGCAGCCCCTTAGCGGGGGGCAGCCCCACAGATACGCAGTATTTT
CDR3aa: CASSPLAGGSPTDTQYF

d_gene: -
v_gene: TRBV5-4
j_gene: TRBJ2-1
abundance: -
CDR3nt: TGTACCAGCAGCTTGGGTGCTAACAATGAGCAGTTCTTC
CDR3aa: CTSSLGANNEQFF

d_gene: -
v_gene: TRBV5-1
j_gene: TRBJ1-2
abundance: -
CDR3nt: TGCGCCAGCAGCTTAAGGTCGCGGTTCTATGGCTACACCTTC
CDR3aa: CASSLRSRFYGYTF

d_gene: -
v_gene: TRBV20-1
j_gene: TRBJ1-1
abundance: -
CDR3nt: TGCAGTGCGGAGAGTGTCCCTGAAGCTTTCTTT
CDR3aa: CSAESVPEAFF

d_gene: -
v_gene: TRBV7-3
j_gene: TRBJ1-1
abundance: -
CDR3nt: TGTGCCAGCAGCTTAATGCCCACCGGGGTGATCTCTGAAGCTTTCTTT
CDR3aa: CASSLMPTGVISEAFF

d_gene: -
v_gene: TRBV16
j_gene: TRBJ2-2
abundance: once
CDR3nt: TGTGCCAGCAGCCAATTCTGGGGAGGCACCGGGGAGCTGTTTTTT
CDR3aa: CASSQFWGGTGELFF

d_gene: -
v_gene: TRBV10-3
j_gene: TRBJ1-6
abundance: -
CDR3nt: TGTGCCTCCCTCCCAGCAGGGAGGGGTTCACCCCTCCACTTT
CDR3aa: CASLPAGRGSPLHF

d_gene: TRBD1
v_gene: TRBV6-5
j_gene: TRBJ1-1
abundance: -
CDR3nt: TGTGCCGGTACTTCCCGGGACAGGGGGACCACTGAAGCTTTCTTT
CDR3aa: CAGTSRDRGTTEAFF

d_gene: TRBD1
v_gene: TRBV5-3
j_gene: TRBJ2-3
abundance: once
CDR3nt: TGTGCCAGAAGCTTGGGGGACAGGAACCCTTACACAGATACGCAGTATTTT
CDR3aa: CARSLGDRNPYTDTQYF

d_gene: -
v_gene: TRBV5-6
j_gene: TRBJ2-5
abundance: -
CDR3nt: TGTGCCAGCAGCTTGGAACGGACAGTGGAGACCCAGTACTTC
CDR3aa: CASSLERTVETQYF

d_gene: -
v_gene: TRBV2
j_gene: TRBJ1-2
abundance: -
CDR3nt: TGTGCCAGCAGAGCGGGGAGTTCTAACTATGGCTACACCTTC
CDR3aa: CASRAGSSNYGYTF

d_gene: -
v_gene: TRBV20-1
j_gene: TRBJ1-3
abundance: -
CDR3nt: TGCAGTGCTAGTTCGGGTTCTGGAAACACCATATATTTT
CDR3aa: CSASSGSGNTIYF

d_gene: -
v_gene: TRBV7-9
j_gene: TRBJ1-1
abundance: -
CDR3nt: TGTGCCAGCAGCCCTACCTCACGGAACACTGAAGCTTTCTTT
CDR3aa: CASSPTSRNTEAFF

d_gene: -
v_gene: TRBV19
j_gene: TRBJ1-5
abundance: -
CDR3nt: TGTGCCAGTAGTATAGCAGGACAAAATCAGCCCCAGCATTTT
CDR3aa: CASSIAGQNQPQHF

d_gene: TRBD1
v_gene: TRBV19
j_gene: TRBJ1-2
abundance: -
CDR3nt: TGTGCCAGTAGTATAGGGACAGGCAACTATGGCTACACCTTC
CDR3aa: CASSIGTGNYGYTF